What follows describes a single T cell receptor (beta chain). Its antigen is unidentified. This sample was taken from a study of T-cell memory formation after mild COVID-19. General study points: The pre-infection memory compartment contained some responding clones, suggesting cross-reactive memory joined. CD4+ clones that contracted lay mainly in CM and EM; CD8+ ones lay in EMRA. Clones that got smaller from day 15 to 85 had even CD4/CD8, while clones growing later tipped toward CD4+.

Trimming shortened V by 4 bases and J by 1 base, and 11 bases separated the two germline ends. The CDR3 runs 14 residues. In germline, CDR1 is SGHRS, CDR2 YFSETQ. Using constant-segment primers, 5'RACE produced TCR alpha and TCR beta cDNA libraries carrying sample barcodes and UMIs. MiXCR, run by TCRdb on the 5' RACE reads, gives a single entry per CDR3 protein. The repertoire holds roughly 620,000 distinct CDR3 sequences, with more than 15% as singletons. The source is an adult woman who had mild COVID-19 (a few samples of this study predate the infection). Cell type and time point are not known. The chain couples TRBV5-1 to TRBJ2-5; TRBD1 is a possible D gene (6 bases). Sequenced sample: PBMCs or a T cell subset sorted from them (not recorded which). The CDR3 DNA reads TGCGCCAGCAGCGCCCAGGACAGCCAAGAGACCCAGTACTTC. Translation gives CASSAQDSQETQYF.